The TCR beta chain under discussion was sequenced for a study of blood T cell repertoires in COVID-19. Study summary: The study drew acute and convalescent COVID-19 samples from the United States, Italy and Spain.

CDR1 and CDR2 from the germline V gene are SGHVS and FQNEAQ. The CDR3 is made up of 16 amino acids. V shed 5 bases, J shed 3 bases, and the junction held 10 bases outside the gene matches. Authors' processing steps: The authors estimated nucleated cell counts from reference gene primer amplification. Data came from immunoSEQ multiplex PCR; TCRdb stores just in-frame clones and leaves some out. V and J calls and clone size come straight from that table; D and trimming were deduced from the DNA. The data contain a few hundred thousand clones, roughly 85% of them singletons. The chain has TRBV7-8 and TRBJ1-2, with 9 bases fitting TRBD1. Material for sequencing was peripheral blood. The TCR comes from a woman aged 18-35 years with acute or convalescent COVID-19. CDR3 amino acids: CASSPAPGQGHYGYTF. CDR3 nucleotides: TGTGCCAGCAGCCCAGCCCCGGGACAGGGTCACTATGGCTACACCTTC.